This T cell receptor beta chain was retrieved from a study of vaccination effects on CD4 cells after COVID-19. Germline CDR1 reads SNHLY; CDR2 reads FYNNEI. Trimming removed 7 bases at V and 4 bases at J, with 11 bases between. This CDR3 spans 14 amino acids. Details on this clone: Its antigen is still unknown.

In the ViraFEST assay, antigen-specific CD4+ clonotypes were identified by expansion after peptide-pool stimulation. Cells that had been cultured for 10 days were the source of isolated CD4+ T cells. The vaccine recipients had no prior SARS-CoV-2 infection, with negative nucleocapsid antibodies. TCRdb's copy holds only in-frame clones and misses some; the assay was immunoSEQ multiplex PCR. The sample comprises under 75,000 clones, roughly 80% of which are singletons, and 12% rests with the top ten. The material was CD4+ T cells from PBMCs cultured with SARS-CoV-2 spike peptides, obtained before COVID-19 vaccination. This chain connects TRBV2 to TRBJ2-6, with D unclear. The TCR comes from a human donor who received a COVID-19 vaccine. Here the CDR3 reads CASTSRAGANVLTF. Written as DNA, the CDR3 is TGTGCCAGCACGAGTAGGGCCGGGGCCAACGTCCTGACTTTC. Full variable domain (missing parts from reference TRBV2 and TRBJ2-6): EPEVTQTPSHQVTQMGQEVILRCVPISNHLYFYWYRQILGQKVEFLVSFYNNEISEKSEIFDDQFSVERPDGSNFTLKIRSTKLEDSAMYFCASTSRAGANVLTFGAGSRLTVL.